This T cell receptor beta chain was retrieved from a study of blood T cell repertoires in COVID-19. Study at large: T cells, B-cell-depleted T cells, or PBMCs supplied cDNA or gDNA.

The CDR3 loop spans 14 amino acids. Trimming took off 0 bases at V and 7 bases at J, with 10 bases between the two ends. CDR1 and CDR2 (germline): LNHDA, SQIVND (reference sequence). Some clones are missing from TCRdb's copy, which holds only in-frame ones; the method was immunoSEQ multiplex PCR. The repertoire has 120,000 or so clones, roughly 90% of them found once; the top ten carry 7.6%. Specimen: peripheral blood. The gene calls are TRBV19 and TRBJ2-1; D is uncertain. The sequence came from a middle-aged man with acute or convalescent COVID-19. The CDR3 loop reads CASSIDWRGNEQFF. The CDR3 DNA sequence: TGTGCCAGTAGTATAGATTGGAGAGGAAATGAGCAGTTCTTC.